This T cell receptor beta chain was observed in a study of persistence of HIV-infected CD4 T cells. Overall study findings and caveats: Compared with CD3/CD28-stimulated cells, CMV- and Gag-responding cells showed lower TCRbeta richness.

Concerning this clone itself: What it recognizes is unknown.

Cells were stimulated with CMV-infected fibroblast lysates at approximately 10 ug/mL. CD4+ T cells upregulating both CD40 ligand and CD69 were sorted as responding cells. Donors were HIV-1-infected adults who began suppressive ART during chronic infection. The CDR3 has 15 residues. Trimming removed 0 bases at V and 4 bases at J, with 12 bases between. Germline V gene data show CDR1 as LNHDA and CDR2 as SQIVND (reference sequence). The immunoSEQ assay was version 4, run in survey mode. Sequencing was performed with immunoSEQ multiplex PCR; in TCRdb, only in-frame clones are kept and a portion is missing. In the table there are fewer than 20,000 clones, 70% to 80% of which are singletons.

This rearrangement joins TRBV19 to TRBJ2-5; no firm D call. The sample here was CD4+ T cells sorted from PBMCs after approximately 18-hour stimulation, taken from a patient who received antiretroviral therapy. The TCR comes from an adult man with HIV who was CMV-seropositive. The CDR3 loop reads CASSIDGRKAETQYF. The CDR3 coding sequence is TGTGCCAGTAGTATAGACGGCCGGAAGGCAGAGACCCAGTACTTC.